This record covers a single T cell receptor beta chain. Its antigen is currently unknown. CDR1 is SNHLY, CDR2 FYNNEI, per germline. V trimming: 5 bases; J trimming: 4 bases; junction bases outside the gene matches: 6. The CDR3 has 14 amino acids. The sample originates from a study of cytomegalovirus exposure and HLA in healthy donors. The PCR made use of 60 Vbeta and 13 Jbeta primers. Profiling relied on immunoSEQ multiplex PCR, and the TCRdb table lists in-frame clones only, not all of them. The table records fewer than 150,000 clones, about 78% of them present only once. Whole-study results and caveats: According to the study, roughly 160 TCR beta chains were cytomegalovirus-associated. Donors were assumed by presence/absence analyses to have roughly uniform sequencing depth.

This chain connects TRBV2 to TRBJ2-5, with 8 bases aligning to TRBD2. The specimen was PBMCs. This TCR was recovered from a man over 45 in good health and CMV-seronegative. The CDR3 region has the DNA TGTGCCAGCAGTCGAGCGGGAGTAGGAGAGACCCAGTACTTC. Its protein is CASSRAGVGETQYF.